This TCR beta chain was identified in a study of blood T cell repertoires in COVID-19. Overall study context: COVID-19 samples, acute and convalescent, were from the United States, Italy and Spain. The analysed material was cDNA or gDNA that came from T cells, B-cell-depleted T cells, or PBMCs.

Original processing notes: Counts of nucleated cells, estimated from reference gene primer amplification, were obtained. Some clones are missing from TCRdb's copy, which holds only in-frame ones; the method was immunoSEQ multiplex PCR. The D gene and trimming were derived from the DNA, and the V and J assignments and clone size from that table. This table holds roughly 170,000 clones, about 84% found once. Between the trimmed V and J ends, which lost 4 bases and 5 bases, there was a span of 11 bases. The CDR3 is 14 residues long. Germline CDR1 SNHLY, CDR2 FYNNEI. Sequencing input: peripheral blood. The V and J genes are TRBV2 and TRBJ1-4; no firm D call. The receptor's source is a human donor in a cohort sampled during active COVID-19. The chain's CDR3 is CASSAGAGNEKLFF. The CDR3 nucleotides read TGTGCCAGCAGTGCCGGTGCGGGGAATGAAAAACTGTTTTTT.